Below are 25 T cell receptor beta chains sequenced from a single sample in a study of response to subunit inactivated influenza vaccine. TCRdb recomputed calls from the RT-PCR reads with MiXCR, one row per CDR3 protein. The table includes some 570,000 distinct CDR3 sequences, about 11% detected once. The sample was also reused in another study, on T cells expressing NK-cell markers. That report notes: Researchers built TCR beta cDNA using 5'RACE template switching with UMIs.

The specimen comprised PBMCs from blood, sampled on the day of vaccination. The origin of the receptors is a man between 50 and 59 years old who received an inactivated influenza vaccine.

V gene TRBV4-1 combines with J gene TRBJ2-2, with 10 positions matching TRBD2. The V segment lost 4 bases and the J segment 5 bases; nucleotides outside the gene matches: 7. The germline V gene encodes CDR1 MGHRA and CDR2 YSYEKL. The CDR3 has 16 amino acids. CDR3 nucleotides: TGCGCCAGCAGCCCCCTAGCGGGGGAGCGTACCGGGGAGCTGTTTTTT. Residues: CASSPLAGERTGELFF.

This clonotype occurred a few times. In DNA, the CDR3 is TGTGCCACCAGCAGAAGGACTGCCACAGATACGCAGTATTTT. Translation gives CATSRRTATDTQYF. The chain uses TRBV15 and TRBJ2-3; tentatively, D is TRBD2 (5 bases). Germline loops: CDR1 LNHNV, CDR2 YYDKDF (reference sequence). The CDR3 runs to 14 residues. Trimming removed 2 bases from V and 2 bases from J, with 8 bases in between.

This clonotype was recorded many times. The chain has TRBV5-1 and TRBJ2-1; 8 nucleotides match TRBD2. The V segment lost 7 bases and the J segment 4 bases; nucleotides outside the gene matches: 13. This CDR3 spans 16 amino acids. Germline CDR1 is SGHRS and CDR2 is YFSETQ. The CDR3 region is CASSPRGAGAYNEQFF. In DNA, the CDR3 is TGCGCCAGCTCTCCCCGGGGAGCGGGAGCTTACAATGAGCAGTTCTTC.

V and J are TRBV7-2 and TRBJ2-7; D remains unclear. V shed 1 base and J shed 0 bases, with 7 bases lying between them. The germline CDR1 and CDR2 sequences are SGHTA and FQGNSA. This CDR3 has 14 amino acids. CDR3 in amino acids: CASSLVVNSYEQYF. CDR3 nucleotides: TGTGCCAGCAGCTTAGTGGTTAACTCCTACGAGCAGTACTTC.

This clonotype occurred a few times. V usage is TRBV29-1 and J usage is TRBJ1-2; unclear D gene. The CDR3 sequence is 11 residues long. Trimming left V 4 bases short and J 7 bases short, with 10 bases between. CDR1 is SQVTM and CDR2 is ANQGSEA in the germline V gene. CDR3 amino acids: CSVGSFSGYTF. CDR3 bases: TGCAGCGTTGGATCCTTTTCTGGCTACACCTTC.

This rearrangement joins TRBV11-2 to TRBJ1-4, with TRBD1 matching over 7 bases. The CDR3 is 18 residues long. Germline V gene sequence: CDR1 SGHAT, CDR2 FQNNGV. Losses at the gene ends were 4 bases for V and 7 bases for J; bases not matched to a gene: 18. DNA of the CDR3: TGTGCCAGCAGCTCGACAAGGGACAGTCCTTACCCGTCTGAAAAACTGTTTTTT. Amino acids: CASSSTRDSPYPSEKLFF.

This clonotype was seen a handful of times. The CDR3 is CASSHLPGQGARYTGELFF. The CDR3 DNA is TGCGCCAGCAGCCACTTACCGGGACAGGGGGCTAGATACACCGGGGAGCTGTTTTTT. The chain carries TRBV4-1 and TRBJ2-2, with 12 bases that match TRBD1. The CDR3 runs 19 residues. Trimming removed 3 bases from V and 3 bases from J; junction bases left unmatched: 11. Germline V lookup: CDR1 MGHRA, CDR2 YSYEKL.

This clonotype was observed many times. The rearrangement uses TRBV4-1 and TRBJ1-4; unclear D gene. The CDR3 has 16 amino acids. V was shortened by 1 base and J by 2 bases, with 11 bases between the two germline ends. Germline V gene lookup returns CDR1 MGHRA and CDR2 YSYEKL. DNA for the CDR3: TGCGCCAGCAGCCAAGTGGAGGGAGCGACTAATGAAAAACTGTTTTTT. Translating gives CASSQVEGATNEKLFF.

DNA for the CDR3: TGTGCCATCAGTGAGACAGGGCTGTGGCAAGAGACCCAGTACTTC. This codes for CAISETGLWQETQYF. The chain combines TRBV10-3 with TRBJ2-5; D possibly corresponds to TRBD1 (6 bases). Germline CDR1 reads ENHRY; CDR2 reads SYGVKD. V shed 2 bases and J shed 2 bases, with 12 bases lying between them. The CDR3 is 15 amino acids.

This sequence joins TRBV6-2 or TRBV6-3 and TRBJ2-7; 9 bases map to TRBD2. V lost 7 bases to trimming and J lost 5 bases; unmatched junction nucleotides: 9. CDR3 length equals 14 residues. The V gene's germline CDR1 is MNHEY and CDR2 SVGEGT. This chain's CDR3 is CASTTGTSWDEQYF. The CDR3 nucleotides read TGTGCCAGCACAACCGGGACTAGCTGGGACGAGCAGTACTTC.

This clonotype was counted between two and nine times. This chain links TRBV5-1 with TRBJ2-3; 7 nucleotides match TRBD1. This CDR3 spans 14 amino acids. The J segment lost 2 bases and the V segment lost 6 bases, leaving 6 bases of the junction unmatched. Germline V CDR1 and CDR2: SGHRS, YFSETQ. The CDR3 reads CASNPDRNTDTQYF. CDR3 in DNA: TGCGCCAGCAATCCGGACAGGAACACAGATACGCAGTATTTT.

The V call is TRBV19, the J call TRBJ2-7; D gene unclear. The CDR3 consists of 13 residues. Trimming stripped 2 bases from V and 0 bases from J, with 5 bases between. Germline CDR1 reads LNHDA; CDR2 reads SQIVND (reference sequence). CDR3 region: CASSISDSYEQYF. In DNA, the CDR3 is TGTGCCAGTAGTATATCGGACTCCTACGAGCAGTACTTC.

Many counts were recorded for this clonotype. The chain is built from TRBV6-1 and TRBJ2-7; TRBD2 matches 9 bases. The CDR3 loop spans 15 amino acids. V was clipped by 6 bases and J by 2 bases; unmatched bases: 8. Germline V gives CDR1 MNHNS, CDR2 SASEGT. Written as DNA, the CDR3 is TGTGCCAGCAGCCCTCGGATAGCGGGGGCCTACGAGCAGTACTTC. This gives the protein CASSPRIAGAYEQYF.

This clonotype has at least ten counts. V and J are TRBV28 and TRBJ2-7, with D possibly being TRBD2 (6 bases). V was trimmed by 4 bases and J by 3 bases, leaving 13 bases between them. Germline V lookup: CDR1 MDHEN, CDR2 SYDVKM. This CDR3 spans 14 amino acids. The CDR3 sequence: CASSSAGTFYEQYF. The CDR3 DNA reads as TGTGCCAGCAGTTCGGCGGGGACCTTCTACGAGCAGTACTTC.

This clonotype has only a few counts. J is TRBJ1-1 and V is TRBV12-3 or TRBV12-4; TRBD1 is a possible D gene (6 bases). V dropped 6 bases and J dropped 4 bases, with 15 bases sitting between them. The CDR3 runs 14 residues. The DNA for the CDR3 is TGTGCCAGCAGCACTGAACAGGGAACCACTGAAGCTTTCTTT. Protein sequence: CASSTEQGTTEAFF.

This clonotype has more than one count but fewer than ten. J is TRBJ2-4 and V is TRBV6-2 or TRBV6-3; D uncertain. Trimming cost V 6 bases and J 8 bases, with 14 bases left between them. This CDR3 comprises 13 residues. From germline, CDR1 is MNHEY and CDR2 SVGEGT. The DNA of the CDR3 is TGTGCCAGCAGGGAAGTAAAGGGCGACATTCAGTACTTC. Translation gives CASREVKGDIQYF.

This chain joins TRBV12-3 or TRBV12-4 and TRBJ2-7; unclear D gene. There are 16 residues in the CDR3. The V gene lost 0 bases and the J gene lost 3 bases, with 15 bases spanning the gap. The CDR3 region is CASSLAQTWENYEQYF. As DNA, the CDR3 is TGTGCCAGCAGTTTAGCCCAGACTTGGGAAAACTACGAGCAGTACTTC.

The chain uses TRBV12-3 or TRBV12-4 and TRBJ1-5, with TRBD1 matching 9 bases. Unmatched junction bases numbered 12, after V lost 6 bases and J lost 9 bases. This CDR3 contains 15 residues. CDR3 protein: CASSSRTGVSPPQHF. In DNA form, the CDR3 reads TGTGCCAGCAGCTCCCGGACAGGGGTGTCGCCGCCCCAGCATTTT.

This clonotype was seen just once. V gene TRBV5-4 combines with J gene TRBJ2-2, with D unclear. The CDR3 loop spans 15 amino acids. With 4 bases removed from V and 0 bases from J, the gap between germline ends came to 10 bases. CDR1 is SGHNT and CDR2 is YYREEE in the germline V gene (reference sequence). DNA of the CDR3: TGTGCCAGCAGCAATACTAAAGCGAACACCGGGGAGCTGTTTTTT. This translates into CASSNTKANTGELFF.

This clonotype was seen at least ten times. The chain is built from TRBV20-1 and TRBJ2-3; no reliable D call. Germline V gene sequence: CDR1 DFQATT, CDR2 SNEGSKA (reference sequence). V was pared by 6 bases and J by 8 bases, with 12 bases between. CDR3 length: 11 amino acids. In nucleotides, the CDR3 is TGCAGTGCGCATATAGCCCCTACGCAGTATTTT. Translating it yields CSAHIAPTQYF.

This clonotype was detected ten times or more. V is TRBV5-1 and J is TRBJ2-3; no clear D gene. V lost 1 base and J 4 bases, leaving 10 bases between the germline ends. The CDR3 runs 14 residues. Germline CDR1 SGHRS, CDR2 YFSETQ. The CDR3 protein is CASSLLDVADTQYF. In DNA, the CDR3 is TGCGCCAGCAGCTTGTTGGACGTTGCAGATACGCAGTATTTT.

The chain recombines TRBV29-1 with TRBJ2-5, with TRBD2 identical over 11 bases. This CDR3 has 13 residues. Germline V CDR1 and CDR2: SQVTM, ANQGSEA. Trimming took 3 bases from V and 5 from J; bases not matched to a gene: 2. The CDR3 nucleotides are TGCAGCGTTGACCGACTAGCGGGGGAGACCCAGTACTTC. Amino acids: CSVDRLAGETQYF.

This clonotype came up a few times. The chain has TRBV6-2 or TRBV6-3 and TRBJ1-2, with TRBD1 identical over 9 bases. CDR3 length: 17 amino acids. V trimming: 0 bases; J trimming: 4 bases; junction bases outside the gene matches: 9. CDR1 is MNHEY and CDR2 is SVGEGT in the germline V gene. CDR3 amino acids: CASSYSPGQGHTYGYTF. The CDR3 coding sequence is TGTGCCAGCAGTTACTCCCCCGGACAGGGGCATACCTATGGCTACACCTTC.

The chain recombines TRBV10-2 with TRBJ2-7; weak D call: TRBD2 (6 bases). The CDR3 runs to 14 residues. From germline, CDR1 is WSHSY and CDR2 SAAADI. Trimming left V 6 bases short and J 0 bases short, with 12 bases between. As DNA, the CDR3 is TGCGCCAGCAGGCGGGACCACGACTCCTACGAGCAGTACTTC. Amino acids: CASRRDHDSYEQYF.

This clonotype was counted only a few times. The chain carries TRBV10-1 and TRBJ2-7; TRBD1 aligns across 7 bases. Germline lookup yields CDR1 WNHNN and CDR2 SYGVQD (reference sequence). The length of the CDR3 is 14 residues. Trimming took 2 bases from V and 4 from J; bases not matched to a gene: 5. The CDR3 is CASSEGDRSYEQYF. The DNA of the CDR3 is TGCGCCAGCAGTGAGGGGGACAGAAGTTACGAGCAGTACTTC.